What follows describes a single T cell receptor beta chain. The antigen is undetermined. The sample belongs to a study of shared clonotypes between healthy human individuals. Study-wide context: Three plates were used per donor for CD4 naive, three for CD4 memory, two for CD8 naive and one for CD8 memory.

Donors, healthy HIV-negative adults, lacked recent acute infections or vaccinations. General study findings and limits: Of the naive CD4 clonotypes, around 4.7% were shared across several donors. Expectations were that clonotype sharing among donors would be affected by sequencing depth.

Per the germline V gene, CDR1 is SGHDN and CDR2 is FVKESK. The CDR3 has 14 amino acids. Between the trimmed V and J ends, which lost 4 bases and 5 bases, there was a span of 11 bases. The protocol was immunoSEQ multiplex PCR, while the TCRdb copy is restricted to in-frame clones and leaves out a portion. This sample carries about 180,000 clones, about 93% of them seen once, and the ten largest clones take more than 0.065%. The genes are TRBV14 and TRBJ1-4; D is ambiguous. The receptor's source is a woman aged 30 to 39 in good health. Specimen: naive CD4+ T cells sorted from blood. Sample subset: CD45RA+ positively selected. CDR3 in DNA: TGTGCCAGCAGCCTTCAGAGCAACAATGAAAAACTGTTTTTT. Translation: CASSLQSNNEKLFF.